This T cell receptor beta chain is drawn from a study of PD-L1 blockade in urothelial cancer. Study-wide context: Starting in about 2014, patients were given atezolizumab (1,200 mg intravenously every 3 weeks). Analyses were performed on blood at 3 weeks after treatment start (the second dose) and at 6 weeks.

Time point specified: peripheral blood 6 weeks after treatment start. Spiking each PCR with synthetic TCR analog templates was performed. The repertoire was sequenced with immunoSEQ multiplex PCR; TCRdb's copy has only in-frame clones and lacks some. Among tens of thousands of clones listed, approximately 82% were seen once. The CDR3 is 13 amino acids. The germline gives CDR1 SGHRS, CDR2 YFSETQ. The ends were cut back, 6 bases at V and 4 bases at J, with 13 bases in the middle. The sequence came from a man between 65 and 80 years old with urothelial cancer. V and J are TRBV5-1 and TRBJ1-2; D not certain. The sample in question was PBMCs, obtained around atezolizumab (anti-PD-L1) treatment. CDR3 coding DNA: TGCGCCAGCACCATTTCCGGGAGCTATGGCTACACCTTC. Translating it yields CASTISGSYGYTF.